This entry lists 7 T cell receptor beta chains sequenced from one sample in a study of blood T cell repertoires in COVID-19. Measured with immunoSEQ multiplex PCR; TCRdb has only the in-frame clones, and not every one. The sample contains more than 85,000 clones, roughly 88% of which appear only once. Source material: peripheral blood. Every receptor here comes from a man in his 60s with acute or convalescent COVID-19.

CDR3 in DNA: TGTGCCAGCAGGGGACAGGGGCGCGTCTATGGCTACACCTTC. Encoded protein: CASRGQGRVYGYTF. V and J are TRBV27 and TRBJ1-2; TRBD1 agrees at 10 bases. The V and J ends lost 6 bases and 4 bases, in that order; junction bases with no gene match: 5. CDR3 size: 14 residues. Germline lookup yields CDR1 MNHEY and CDR2 SMNVEV (reference sequence).

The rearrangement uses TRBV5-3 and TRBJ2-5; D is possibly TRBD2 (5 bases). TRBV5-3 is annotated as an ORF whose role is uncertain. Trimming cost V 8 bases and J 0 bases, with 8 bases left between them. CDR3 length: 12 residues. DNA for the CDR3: TGTGCCAGCCCGGGAAACCAAGAGACCCAGTACTTC. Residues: CASPGNQETQYF.

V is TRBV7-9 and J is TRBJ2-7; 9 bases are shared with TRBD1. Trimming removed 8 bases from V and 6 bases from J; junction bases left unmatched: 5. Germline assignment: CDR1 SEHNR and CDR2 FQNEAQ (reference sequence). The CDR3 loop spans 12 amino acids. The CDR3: CASGGQGGEQYF. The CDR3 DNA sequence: TGTGCCAGCGGGGGACAGGGTGGCGAGCAGTACTTC.

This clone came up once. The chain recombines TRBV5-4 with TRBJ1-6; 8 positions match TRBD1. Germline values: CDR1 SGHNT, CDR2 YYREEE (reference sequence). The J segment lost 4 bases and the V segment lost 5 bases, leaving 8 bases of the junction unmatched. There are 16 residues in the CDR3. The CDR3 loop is CASRFLGQGYNSPLHF. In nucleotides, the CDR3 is TGTGCCAGCAGATTCCTCGGACAGGGTTATAATTCACCCCTCCACTTT.

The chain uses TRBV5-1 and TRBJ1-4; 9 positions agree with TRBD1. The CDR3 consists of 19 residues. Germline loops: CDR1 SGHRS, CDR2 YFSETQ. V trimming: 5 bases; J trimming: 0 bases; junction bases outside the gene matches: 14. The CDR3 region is CASRLGRTGVYATNEKLFF. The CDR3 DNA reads TGCGCCAGCAGACTCGGTAGGACAGGGGTTTATGCAACTAATGAAAAACTGTTTTTT.

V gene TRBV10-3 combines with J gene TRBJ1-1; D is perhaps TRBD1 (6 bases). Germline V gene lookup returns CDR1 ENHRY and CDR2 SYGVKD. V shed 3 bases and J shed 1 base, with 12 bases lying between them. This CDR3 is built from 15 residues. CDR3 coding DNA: TGTGCCATCAGTGATCTAGGACAGCGGAACACTGAAGCTTTCTTT. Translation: CAISDLGQRNTEAFF.

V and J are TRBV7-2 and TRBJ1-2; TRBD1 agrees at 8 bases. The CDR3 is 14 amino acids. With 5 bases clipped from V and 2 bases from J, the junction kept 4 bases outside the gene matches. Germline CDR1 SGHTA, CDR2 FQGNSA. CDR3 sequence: CASSKGQGNYGYTF. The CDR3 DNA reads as TGTGCCAGCAGCAAAGGACAGGGCAACTATGGCTACACCTTC. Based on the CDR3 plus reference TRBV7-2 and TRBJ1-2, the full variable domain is GAGVSQSPSNKVTEKGKDVELRCDPISGHTALYWYRQSLGQGLEFLIYFQGNSAPDKSGLPSDRFSAERTGGSVSTLTIQRTQQEDSAVYLCASSKGQGNYGYTFGSGTRLTVV.